This TCR beta chain was observed in a study of somatic mutations in cytotoxic T cells in rheumatoid arthritis. The table came from immunoSEQ multiplex PCR; TCRdb's copy has only in-frame clones and leaves some out. The data hold 9,500 to 15,000 clones, with around four fifths observed a single time. The CDR3 consists of 13 residues. V lost 4 bases, J lost 8 bases, and 15 bases lay in between. Looked up from germline, CDR1 is SGHRS and CDR2 is YFSETQ. Sample: CD8+ T cells sorted from blood. J is TRBJ2-5 and V is TRBV5-1; no clear D. The sequence came from a woman aged 55-69 years in good health. The CDR3 spells CASSPPQSLTQYF. The CDR3 nucleotides are TGCGCCAGCAGCCCACCACAGTCGTTAACCCAGTACTTC.